The 32 T cell receptor beta chains below were found in one sample sequenced in a study of blood T cell repertoires in COVID-19. Repertoires were generated with immunoSEQ multiplex PCR, while TCRdb's copy carries only in-frame clones and drops some. The sample has about 110,000 clones, around three quarters seen once; the top ten hold about 4.5%. Source material: peripheral blood. All receptors derive from a human donor in a cohort sampled during active or convalescent COVID-19.

This clone appeared a single time. This chain connects TRBV6-6 to TRBJ2-3; 8 positions match TRBD2. The J segment lost 6 bases and the V segment lost 4 bases, leaving 9 bases of the junction unmatched. In germline, CDR1 is MNHNY, CDR2 SVGAGI (reference sequence). The CDR3 is 15 residues long. CDR3 sequence (DNA): TGTGCCAGCAGTTCCTTCTCGGGGGGGCAGGATACGCAGTATTTT. Translation: CASSSFSGGQDTQYF.

This chain links TRBV4-1 with TRBJ2-1, with TRBD2 matching 11 bases. This CDR3 spans 19 amino acids. Per the germline V gene, CDR1 is MGHRA and CDR2 is YSYEKL. V lost 0 bases to trimming and J lost 0 bases; unmatched junction nucleotides: 7. CDR3 DNA: TGCGCCAGCAGCCAAGAAGGACTAGCGGGCTTTAACTCCTACAATGAGCAGTTCTTC. It is translated as CASSQEGLAGFNSYNEQFF.

The rearrangement links TRBV4-1 to TRBJ2-7; 7 bases line up with TRBD2. There are 18 residues in the CDR3. The germline gives CDR1 MGHRA, CDR2 YSYEKL. Trimming at V came to 0 bases and at J to 0 bases, leaving 11 bases not matched to a gene. CDR3 protein: CASSQESGVAGDSYEQYF. In nucleotides, the CDR3 is TGCGCCAGCAGCCAAGAGTCGGGTGTGGCGGGAGACTCCTACGAGCAGTACTTC.

Comment on this clone: The identical CDR3 is also encoded by other nucleotide sequences in the sample. The chain employs TRBV6-2 or TRBV6-3 and TRBJ1-2; D is ambiguous. The ends were cut back, 1 base at V and 4 bases at J, with 4 bases in the middle. This CDR3 is built from 12 residues. Germline CDR1 is MNHEY and CDR2 is SVGEGT. The CDR3 spells CASSYLAYGYTF. Written as DNA, the CDR3 is TGTGCCAGCAGTTACTTAGCCTATGGCTACACCTTC.

V usage is TRBV4-2 and J usage is TRBJ1-2; the D is unclear. Germline CDR1 is LGHNA and CDR2 is YNFKEQ. The CDR3 has 14 amino acids. Trimming removed 0 bases from V and 9 bases from J, with 14 bases in between. This CDR3 reads CASSQDGEGRRYTF. The CDR3 DNA follows: TGTGCCAGCAGCCAAGATGGGGAGGGTAGGCGCTACACCTTC.

This chain uses TRBV4-3 with TRBJ1-4; D remains unclear. Trimming shortened V by 4 bases and J by 8 bases, and 14 bases separated the two germline ends. Germline lookup yields CDR1 LGHNA and CDR2 YSLEER. This CDR3 region has 14 residues. The CDR3 sequence: CASSLRPDGEKLFF. CDR3 DNA sequence: TGCGCCAGCAGCCTCAGACCTGACGGGGAAAAACTGTTTTTT.

In the case of this clone: At the DNA level, this CDR3 is encoded by other sequences in the same sample as well. DNA of the CDR3: TGTGCCAGCAGCTTAGGGCAGTCGAACACTGAAGCTTTCTTT. Translation: CASSLGQSNTEAFF. V gene TRBV7-2 combines with J gene TRBJ1-1; D gene unclear. The CDR3 has 14 amino acids. Per the germline V gene, CDR1 is SGHTA and CDR2 is FQGNSA. V was pared by 1 base and J by 1 base, with 7 bases between.

The chain employs TRBV5-5 and TRBJ2-1; 7 bases match TRBD2. Germline CDR1 and CDR2: SGHKS and YYEKEE (reference sequence). This CDR3 has 16 amino acids. Trimming at V came to 7 bases and at J to 8 bases, leaving 18 bases not matched to a gene. CDR3 nucleotides: TGTGCCAGCGATCAGAGTCGGGGACTAATTTTCGATGAGCAGTTCTTC. It codes for CASDQSRGLIFDEQFF.

The chain carries TRBV6-5 and TRBJ1-4; no reliable D call. The length of the CDR3 is 14 residues. V shed 6 bases and J shed 3 bases, with 11 bases lying between them. The germline V gene encodes CDR1 MNHEY and CDR2 SVGAGI. In nucleotides, the CDR3 is TGTGCCAGCAGCGTGATCGGAGCTAATGAAAAACTGTTTTTT. Amino acids: CASSVIGANEKLFF.

The genes are TRBV13 and TRBJ1-2; TRBD1 might be the D (5 bases). The CDR3 has 14 amino acids. Germline values: CDR1 PRHDT, CDR2 FYEKMQ (reference sequence). Trimming cost V 10 bases and J 0 bases, with 15 bases left between them. The CDR3 loop is CANNGRGSNYGYTF. The CDR3 bases are TGTGCCAACAACGGGAGGGGTTCTAACTATGGCTACACCTTC.

V usage is TRBV5-4 and J usage is TRBJ1-6; D might be TRBD1 (5 bases). The CDR3 loop spans 15 amino acids. The germline V and J ends were trimmed by 4 bases and 3 bases, with 11 bases remaining between them. Germline-derived CDR1 and CDR2 are SGHNT and YYREEE (reference sequence). The CDR3 reads CASSPSQVYNSPLHF. The CDR3 DNA is TGTGCCAGCAGCCCGTCACAGGTCTATAATTCACCCCTCCACTTT.

The chain has TRBV5-5 and TRBJ1-3; D uncertain. Trimming pared 1 base from V and 4 bases from J, leaving 6 bases between. The CDR3 contains 13 residues. Germline V lookup: CDR1 SGHKS, CDR2 YYEKEE (reference sequence). In DNA form, the CDR3 reads TGTGCCAGCAGCTTGTTTCGGGGAAACACCATATATTTT. It codes for CASSLFRGNTIYF. The full variable domain, rest sourced from reference TRBV5-5 and TRBJ1-3, is DAGVTQSPTHLIKTRGQQVTLRCSPISGHKSVSWYQQVLGQGPQFIFQYYEKEERGRGNFPDRFSARQFPNYSSELNVNALLLGDSALYLCASSLFRGNTIYFGEGSWLTVV.

The chain couples TRBV1 to TRBJ2-7; TRBD2, the table's D call, was not compared with the DNA. TRBV1 constitutes a pseudogene. The CDR3 runs 15 residues. The CDR3 sequence is CTTARQRFYSYEQYF. In DNA, the CDR3 is TGCACCACCGCGAGGCAGAGGTTTTACTCCTACGAGCAGTACTTC.

The gene calls are TRBV4-3 and TRBJ1-1, with TRBD1 as a possible D gene (5 bases). The CDR3 has 14 residues. Trimming removed 5 bases from V and 4 bases from J, with 14 bases in between. CDR1 is LGHNA, CDR2 YSLEER, per germline. CDR3 region: CASSSTRGVTEAFF. Here the CDR3 DNA reads TGCGCCAGCAGCTCCACACGGGGGGTCACTGAAGCTTTCTTT.

The gene calls are TRBV4-3 and TRBJ1-2; D perhaps matches TRBD1 (6 bases). The CDR3 has 15 amino acids. CDR1 is LGHNA, CDR2 YSLEER, per germline. Trimming left V 0 bases short and J 6 bases short, with 14 bases between. This chain's CDR3 is CASSQDSGARNGYTF. The CDR3 DNA sequence: TGCGCCAGCAGCCAAGATTCAGGGGCGCGAAATGGCTACACCTTC.

The V call is TRBV11-2, the J call TRBJ1-1; D remains unclear. Germline V gives CDR1 SGHAT, CDR2 FQNNGV. V shed 0 bases and J shed 11 bases, with 13 bases lying between them. The CDR3 runs 13 residues. CDR3 protein: CASSLDRSGWAFF. The CDR3 DNA is TGTGCCAGCAGCTTAGATCGAAGCGGGTGGGCTTTCTTT.

This clone appeared many times. This chain joins TRBV27 and TRBJ1-1, with a tentative D call TRBD1 (6 bases). Germline values: CDR1 MNHEY, CDR2 SMNVEV (reference sequence). CDR3 length equals 12 residues. The ends were cut back, 5 bases at V and 11 bases at J, with 15 bases in the middle. In DNA form, the CDR3 reads TGTGCCAGCAGTGCGAGACAGGAAAGGGCTTTCTTT. It translates to CASSARQERAFF.

This sequence joins TRBV6-5 and TRBJ2-3, with a tentative D call TRBD1 (6 bases). Trimming took 2 bases from V and 3 from J, leaving 6 bases between them. The CDR3 runs 13 residues. Germline CDR1 reads MNHEY; CDR2 reads SVGAGI. The CDR3 is CASSYQGTDTQYF. The CDR3 DNA sequence: TGTGCCAGCAGTTACCAGGGGACAGATACGCAGTATTTT.

This clone turned up a few times. The J gene is TRBJ1-6, the V gene TRBV7-2; maybe TRBD1 (6 bases). V was trimmed by 4 bases and J by 2 bases, leaving 9 bases between them. This CDR3 spans 15 amino acids. The V gene's germline CDR1 is SGHTA and CDR2 FQGNSA. The CDR3: CASSSRTAYNSPLHF. The CDR3 coding sequence is TGTGCCAGCAGCTCCCGGACAGCCTATAATTCACCCCTCCACTTT.

This clone showed up just once. The rearrangement uses TRBV7-3 and TRBJ2-7, with a weak D call TRBD2 (5 bases). The CDR3 has 14 residues. The V end lost 0 bases, the J end lost 3 bases, and 9 bases lay between the germline ends. Germline lookup yields CDR1 SGHTA and CDR2 FQGTGA. The CDR3 DNA reads as TGTGCCAGCAGCTTAACGTCTGGGAGCTACGAGCAGTACTTC. Translated: CASSLTSGSYEQYF. Using reference TRBV7-3 and TRBJ2-7 for the parts outside the CDR3, the full variable domain is GAGVSQTPSNKVTEKGKYVELRCDPISGHTALYWYRQSLGQGPEFLIYFQGTGAADDSGLPNDRFFAVRPEGSVSTLKIQRTERGDSAVYLCASSLTSGSYEQYFGPGTRLTVT.

The chain links TRBV7-6 to TRBJ2-3, with 7 bases aligning to TRBD2. The CDR3 loop spans 16 amino acids. Per germline, CDR1 SGHVS and CDR2 FNYEAQ. Unmatched junction bases numbered 13, after V lost 5 bases and J lost 5 bases. The CDR3 spells CASSQRIGGGVDTQYF. CDR3 DNA sequence: TGTGCCAGCAGCCAACGGATCGGGGGAGGGGTAGATACGCAGTATTTT.

This chain connects TRBV3-1 (or the pseudogene TRBV3-2) to TRBJ2-5; TRBD2 might be the D (6 bases). The V end lost 5 bases, the J end lost 4 bases, and 14 bases lay between the germline ends. The CDR3 contains 14 residues. Germline-derived CDR1 and CDR2 are LGHDT and YNNKEL (reference sequence). In nucleotides, the CDR3 is TGTGCCAGCAGCTTGAGACTAGAGCGAGAGACCCAGTACTTC. Translating it yields CASSLRLERETQYF.

This clone is a singleton in its sample. CDR3 DNA sequence: TGTGCCAGCAGCTTGCGGGCTGGGACATTCGCCGGCTTCGGCTACACCTTC. Its translation is CASSLRAGTFAGFGYTF. The chain recombines TRBV5-4 with TRBJ1-2; possibly TRBD1 for D (6 bases). This CDR3 contains 17 residues. Germline lookup yields CDR1 SGHNT and CDR2 YYREEE (reference sequence). V was clipped by 1 base and J by 8 bases, with 24 bases between them.

The V gene is TRBV2, the J gene TRBJ1-6; 9 bases match TRBD1. The CDR3 is 15 residues long. Germline V gene lookup returns CDR1 SNHLY and CDR2 FYNNEI. Trimming cost V 2 bases and J 9 bases; bases outside gene matches: 5. The CDR3 DNA follows: TGTGCCAGCAGTGAATCCGGGACAGGGATTTCACCCCTCCACTTT. It encodes CASSESGTGISPLHF.

The rearrangement uses TRBV5-1 and TRBJ2-1; 7 bases are a match to TRBD2. Germline CDR1 is SGHRS and CDR2 is YFSETQ. V gave up 4 bases and J gave up 4 bases; unmatched junction bases: 14. The CDR3 sequence is 17 residues long. CDR3 sequence: CASSPLSSRGSYNEQFF. The CDR3 region has the DNA TGCGCCAGCAGCCCTCTGTCCTCGCGCGGGAGTTACAATGAGCAGTTCTTC.

The chain is built from TRBV27 and TRBJ1-1; maybe TRBD1 (5 bases). Looked up from germline, CDR1 is MNHEY and CDR2 is SMNVEV (reference sequence). CDR3 length: 15 residues. The V end lost 1 base, the J end lost 4 bases, and 13 bases lay between the germline ends. CDR3 sequence reads: CASSLWGGWGTEAFF. CDR3 in DNA: TGTGCCAGCAGTTTATGGGGGGGTTGGGGCACTGAAGCTTTCTTT.

V and J are TRBV5-1 and TRBJ2-3; TRBD2 aligns across 11 bases. Germline assignment: CDR1 SGHRS and CDR2 YFSETQ. After removal of 5 bases from V and 0 bases from J, the junction contained 2 bases not matched to a gene. CDR3 length: 15 amino acids. The CDR3, as DNA: TGCGCCAGCAGTCCTAGCGGGGGGAGCACAGATACGCAGTATTTT. Its translation is CASSPSGGSTDTQYF.

The chain is built from TRBV4-1 and TRBJ2-5; D may be TRBD2 (6 bases). Trimming shortened V by 4 bases and J by 4 bases, and 16 bases separated the two germline ends. This CDR3 has 15 amino acids. Germline V CDR1 and CDR2: MGHRA, YSYEKL. CDR3 sequence: CASSLSPLASETQYF. Here the CDR3 DNA reads TGCGCCAGCAGCCTCAGCCCCCTAGCGTCAGAGACCCAGTACTTC.

J is TRBJ2-6 and V is TRBV13, with D unclear. Germline CDR1 is PRHDT and CDR2 is FYEKMQ (reference sequence). The V end was cut by 3 bases, the J end by 0 bases, with 12 bases between. The CDR3 loop spans 17 amino acids. For the CDR3, the DNA is TGTGCCAGCAGCTTTATGGGCATAGACTCTGGGGCCAACGTCCTGACTTTC. This codes for CASSFMGIDSGANVLTF. The variable domain in full, completed from reference TRBV13 and TRBJ2-6, reads AAGVIQSPRHLIKEKRETATLKCYPIPRHDTVYWYQQGPGQDPQFLISFYEKMQSDKGSIPDRFSAQQFSDYHSELNMSSLELGDSALYFCASSFMGIDSGANVLTFGAGSRLTVL.

V gene TRBV19 combines with J gene TRBJ1-1; 10 bases match TRBD1. Germline-derived CDR1 and CDR2 are LNHDA and SQIVND (reference sequence). V dropped 4 bases and J dropped 4; count of bases not matched to a gene: 6. The CDR3 has 15 amino acids. The CDR3 sequence: CASSTMTGGLTEAFF. The CDR3 coding sequence is TGTGCCAGTAGTACTATGACAGGGGGCCTCACTGAAGCTTTCTTT. The full variable domain, with the rest looked up from reference TRBV19 and TRBJ1-1, is DGGITQSPKYLFRKEGQNVTLSCEQNLNHDAMYWYRQDPGQGLRLIYYSQIVNDFQKGDIAEGYSVSREKKESFPLTVTSAQKNPTAFYLCASSTMTGGLTEAFFGQGTRLTVV.

The chain couples TRBV5-1 to TRBJ2-4, with TRBD2 identical over 9 bases. The CDR3 spans 20 residues. With V trimmed by 4 bases and J by 3 bases, 20 bases remained unmatched. Germline assignment: CDR1 SGHRS and CDR2 YFSETQ. The CDR3 DNA follows: TGCGCCAGCAGCGAGATGGATATGGGACTAGCACTGGCAGGCAAAAACATTCAGTACTTC. Protein: CASSEMDMGLALAGKNIQYF.

The table lists this clone with a count of one. The chain carries TRBV27 and TRBJ2-3, with D perhaps TRBD2 (6 bases). The V end was cut by 5 bases, the J end by 1 base, with 7 bases between. Looked up from germline, CDR1 is MNHEY and CDR2 is SMNVEV (reference sequence). This CDR3 is 13 amino acids long. The CDR3 region is CASSRLGTDTQYF. The CDR3, as DNA: TGTGCCAGCAGTCGACTAGGCACAGATACGCAGTATTTT.